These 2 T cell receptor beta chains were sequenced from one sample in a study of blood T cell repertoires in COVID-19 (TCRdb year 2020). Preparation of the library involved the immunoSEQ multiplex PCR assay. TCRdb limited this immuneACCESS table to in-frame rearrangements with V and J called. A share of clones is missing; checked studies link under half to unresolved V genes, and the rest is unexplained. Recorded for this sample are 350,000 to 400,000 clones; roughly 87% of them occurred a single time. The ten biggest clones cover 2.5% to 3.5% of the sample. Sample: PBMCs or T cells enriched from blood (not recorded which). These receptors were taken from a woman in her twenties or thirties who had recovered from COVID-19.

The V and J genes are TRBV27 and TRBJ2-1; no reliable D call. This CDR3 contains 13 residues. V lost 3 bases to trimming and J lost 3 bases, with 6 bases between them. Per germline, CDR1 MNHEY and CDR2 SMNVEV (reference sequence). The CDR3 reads CASSFGDYNEQFF. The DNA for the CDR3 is TGTGCCAGCAGTTTCGGTGACTACAATGAGCAGTTCTTC.

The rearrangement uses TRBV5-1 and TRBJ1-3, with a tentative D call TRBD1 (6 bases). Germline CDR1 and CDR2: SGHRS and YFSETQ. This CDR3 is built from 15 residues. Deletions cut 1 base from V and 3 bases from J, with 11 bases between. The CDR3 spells CASSLTGRYGNTIYF. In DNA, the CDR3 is TGCGCCAGCAGCTTGACAGGGCGTTATGGAAACACCATATATTTT.